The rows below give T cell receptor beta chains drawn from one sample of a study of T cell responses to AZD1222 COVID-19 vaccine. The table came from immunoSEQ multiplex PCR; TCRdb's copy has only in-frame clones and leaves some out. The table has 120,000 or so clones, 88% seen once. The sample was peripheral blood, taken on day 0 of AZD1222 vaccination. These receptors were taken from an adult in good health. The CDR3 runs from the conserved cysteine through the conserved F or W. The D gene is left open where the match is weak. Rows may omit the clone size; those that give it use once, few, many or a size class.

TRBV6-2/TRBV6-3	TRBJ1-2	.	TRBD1	TGTGCCAGCAGTTACACCGGGACAGTTTATGGCTACACCTTC	CASSYTGTVYGYTF
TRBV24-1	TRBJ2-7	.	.	TGTGCCACCAGTGACCCGACCGACTCCTACGAGCAGTACTTC	CATSDPTDSYEQYF
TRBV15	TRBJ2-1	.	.	TGTGCCACCAGCAGACCCCCCACAGGGACTCTCCACAATGAGCAGTTCTTC	CATSRPPTGTLHNEQFF
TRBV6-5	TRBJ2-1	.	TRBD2	TGTGCCAGCAGTTACTCCACGGCGCGGGAGACTCAGCAGTTCTTC	CASSYSTARETQQFF
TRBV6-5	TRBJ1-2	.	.	TGTGCCAGCATGTCAGTCCCCTATGGCTACACCTTC	CASMSVPYGYTF
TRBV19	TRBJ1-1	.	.	TGTGCCAGCCGACATCAACGTCAGAGTCGGAACACTGAAGCTTTCTTT	CASRHQRQSRNTEAFF
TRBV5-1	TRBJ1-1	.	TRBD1	TGCGCCAGCAGCTCACAGGGGGCGAACACTGAAGCTTTCTTT	CASSSQGANTEAFF
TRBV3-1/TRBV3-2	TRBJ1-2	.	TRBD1	TGTGCCAGCAACCACCAGGACAGGGGCGGCGGCTACACCTTC	CASNHQDRGGGYTF
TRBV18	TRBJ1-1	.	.	TGTGCCAGCTCACCGACCGTAAAGGACACTGAAGCTTTCTTT	CASSPTVKDTEAFF
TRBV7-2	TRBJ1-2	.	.	TGTGCCAGCAGCTCCTACAGGGCCACTAACTATGGCTACACCTTC	CASSSYRATNYGYTF
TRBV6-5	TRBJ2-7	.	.	TGTGCCAGCAGTCCCCGGACTGGAATCTCCTACGAGCAGTACTTC	CASSPRTGISYEQYF
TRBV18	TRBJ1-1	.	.	TGTGCCAGCTCACCGGGGGGGGCCCTTGCAGCTTTCTTT	CASSPGGALAAFF
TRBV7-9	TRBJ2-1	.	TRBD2	TGTGCCAGCAGCGCACCGGGACTAGGGTCGAATGAGCAGTTCTTC	CASSAPGLGSNEQFF
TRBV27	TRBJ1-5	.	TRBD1	TGTGCCAGCAGTTATATCGGGACAGAGACCAGGAGGAAGCATTTT	CASSYIGTETRRKHF
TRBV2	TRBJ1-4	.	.	TGTGCCAGCAGCGCACGGTCAACTAATGAAAAACTGTTTTTT	CASSARSTNEKLFF
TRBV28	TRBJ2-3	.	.	TGTGCCAGCAGTTTATACGTTAGAAGCACAGATACGCAGTATTTT	CASSLYVRSTDTQYF
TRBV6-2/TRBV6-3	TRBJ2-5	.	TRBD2	TGTGCCAGCAGTTTACGGGGGGGACAAGAGACCCAGTACTTC	CASSLRGGQETQYF
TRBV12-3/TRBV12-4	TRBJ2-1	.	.	TGTGCCAGCAGTTTCACGGAGTACAATGAGCAGTTCTTC	CASSFTEYNEQFF
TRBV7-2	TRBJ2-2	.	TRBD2	TGTGCCAGCAGCTTAGCTAGTCTTGGACTAGCTCCCGGGGAGCTGTTTTTT	CASSLASLGLAPGELFF
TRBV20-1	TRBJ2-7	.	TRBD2	TGCAGTGCTAGTCGACTAGCGGGGGGTTACGAGCAGTACTTC	CSASRLAGGYEQYF
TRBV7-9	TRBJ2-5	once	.	TGTGCCAGCAGCCCGCTCCGGGGCCAGGGTCGGGAGACCCAGTACTTC	CASSPLRGQGRETQYF
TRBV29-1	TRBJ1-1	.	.	TGCAGCGTTGTAAGGGGCCACGGGAACACTGAAGCTTTCTTT	CSVVRGHGNTEAFF
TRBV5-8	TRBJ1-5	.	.	TGTGCCAGCAGCTCCAGTACGTCGACGGGCCGGAGGGGGCCCCAGCATTTT	CASSSSTSTGRRGPQHF
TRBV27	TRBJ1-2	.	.	TGTGCCAGCAGTTTATCGGAGCAGACCTATGGCTACACCTTC	CASSLSEQTYGYTF
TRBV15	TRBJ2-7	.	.	TGTGCCACCAGCAGAGATCCCAACTGGAGCTCCTACGAGCAGTACTTC	CATSRDPNWSSYEQYF
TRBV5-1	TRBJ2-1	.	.	TGCGCCAGCAGCTTCGGGACGGCCGGCGTTAATGAGCAGTTCTTC	CASSFGTAGVNEQFF
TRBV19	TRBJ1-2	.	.	TGTGCCAGTAGTATTGGGCAGGGTGATGGCTACACCTTC	CASSIGQGDGYTF
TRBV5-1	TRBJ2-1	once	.	TGCGCCAGCAGCTTGGCCTGGGGACGAACCACCTACAATGAGCAGTTCTTC	CASSLAWGRTTYNEQFF
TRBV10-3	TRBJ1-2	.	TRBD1	TGTGCCATTGGGGACAGTTCGGGCAACTATGGCTACACCTTC	CAIGDSSGNYGYTF
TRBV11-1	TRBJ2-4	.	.	TGTGCCAGCAGCTTAGAGACAGCGCTAGCCAAAAACATTCAGTACTTC	CASSLETALAKNIQYF
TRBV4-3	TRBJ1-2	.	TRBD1	TGCGCCAGCAGCCCTACGCCGGGACAGGGTACGATATACACCTTC	CASSPTPGQGTIYTF
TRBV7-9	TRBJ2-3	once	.	TGTGCCAGCAGCAAAATGGGCAGCACAGATACGCAGTATTTT	CASSKMGSTDTQYF
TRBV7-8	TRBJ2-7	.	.	TGTGCCAGCAGCTTAGAAGGGGCGCCGAGCGAGCAGTACTTC	CASSLEGAPSEQYF
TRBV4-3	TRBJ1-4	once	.	TGCGCCAGCAGCCAAGATAGGGCGGGTACAAGGTTTAATGAAAAACTGTTTTTT	CASSQDRAGTRFNEKLFF
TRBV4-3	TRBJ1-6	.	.	TGCGCCAGCAGCCAAGACCCGAGGGGTAATTCACCCCTCCACTTT	CASSQDPRGNSPLHF
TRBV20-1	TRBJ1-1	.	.	TGCAGTGCTAGGGACGGATGGGGAGCTTTCTTT	CSARDGWGAFF
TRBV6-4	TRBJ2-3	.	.	TGTGCCAGCAGAGCCTCTAGCGCTCCTAGCACAGATACGCAGTATTTT	CASRASSAPSTDTQYF
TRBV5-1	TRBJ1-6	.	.	TGCGCCAGCAGAGACTCCTATAATTCACCCCTCCACTTT	CASRDSYNSPLHF
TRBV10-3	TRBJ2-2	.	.	TGTGCCATCAGTGACTCCACCGGGGAGCTGTTTTTT	CAISDSTGELFF
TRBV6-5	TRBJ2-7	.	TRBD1	TGTGCCAGCAGCGGCGGTCGATGGGACAGGGAGCAGTACTTC	CASSGGRWDREQYF
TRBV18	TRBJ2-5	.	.	TGTGCCAGCTCACCTGAAGAGGAGACCCAGTACTTC	CASSPEEETQYF
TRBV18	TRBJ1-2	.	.	TGTGCCAGCTCACCCCCCGGAGCTGGCTACACCTTC	CASSPPGAGYTF
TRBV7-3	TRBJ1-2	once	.	TGTGCCAGCAGCTTACATTATAGGTCTAAGGGCTACACCTTC	CASSLHYRSKGYTF
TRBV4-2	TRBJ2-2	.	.	TGTGCCAGCAGCCAAGGAGGCTGGCAGTCGAACACCGGGGAGCTGTTTTTT	CASSQGGWQSNTGELFF
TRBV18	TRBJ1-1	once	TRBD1	TGTGCCAGCTCAGCACAGGGGGACGGCACTGAAGCTTTCTTT	CASSAQGDGTEAFF
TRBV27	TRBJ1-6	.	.	TGTGCCAGCACGAGAAGGGATAATTCACCCCTCCACTTT	CASTRRDNSPLHF
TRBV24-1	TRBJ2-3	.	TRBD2	TGTGCCACCAGTGATTTGAAGGGACTAGCGGGAGATCCAGATACGCAGTATTTT	CATSDLKGLAGDPDTQYF
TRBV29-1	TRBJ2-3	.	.	TGCAGCGTTGAGTTCCCAACGGGCACAGATACGCAGTATTTT	CSVEFPTGTDTQYF
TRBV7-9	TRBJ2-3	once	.	TGTGCCAGCAGCTTAGCTTCGACAGAGGGGGCAGATACGCAGTATTTT	CASSLASTEGADTQYF
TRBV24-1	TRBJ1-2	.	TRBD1	TGTGCCACCAGTGACGGGACAGGGAGCTACACCTTC	CATSDGTGSYTF
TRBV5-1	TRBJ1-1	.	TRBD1	TGCGCCAGCAGCTTGCCGGGACAGGGAGGTTCAGGGGCTTTCTTT	CASSLPGQGGSGAFF
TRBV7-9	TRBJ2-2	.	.	TGTGCCAGCAGCCCCTTGGGCACCGGGGAGCTGTTTTTT	CASSPLGTGELFF